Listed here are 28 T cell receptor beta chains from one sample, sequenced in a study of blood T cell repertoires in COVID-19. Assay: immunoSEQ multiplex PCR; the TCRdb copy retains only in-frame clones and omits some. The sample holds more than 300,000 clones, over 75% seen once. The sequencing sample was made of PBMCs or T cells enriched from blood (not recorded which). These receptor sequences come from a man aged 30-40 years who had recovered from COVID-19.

The CDR3 protein is CASSLDQRLGYTF. As DNA, the CDR3 is TGTGCCAGCAGCTTAGATCAGCGGTTAGGCTACACCTTC. V gene TRBV11-2 combines with J gene TRBJ1-2; unclear D gene. V was pared by 0 bases and J by 8 bases, with 10 bases between. The CDR3 runs 13 residues. The germline gives CDR1 SGHAT, CDR2 FQNNGV. The full variable domain, rest sourced from reference TRBV11-2 and TRBJ1-2, is EAGVAQSPRYKIIEKRQSVAFWCNPISGHATLYWYQQILGQGPKLLIQFQNNGVVDDSQLPKDRFSAERLKGVDSTLKIQPAKLEDSAVYLCASSLDQRLGYTFGSGTRLTVV.

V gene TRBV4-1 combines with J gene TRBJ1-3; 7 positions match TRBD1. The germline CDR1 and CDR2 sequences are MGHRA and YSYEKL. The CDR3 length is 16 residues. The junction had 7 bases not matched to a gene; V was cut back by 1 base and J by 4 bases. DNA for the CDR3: TGCGCCAGCAGCCAAGGGTCAGGGGGATCAGGAAACACCATATATTTT. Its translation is CASSQGSGGSGNTIYF.

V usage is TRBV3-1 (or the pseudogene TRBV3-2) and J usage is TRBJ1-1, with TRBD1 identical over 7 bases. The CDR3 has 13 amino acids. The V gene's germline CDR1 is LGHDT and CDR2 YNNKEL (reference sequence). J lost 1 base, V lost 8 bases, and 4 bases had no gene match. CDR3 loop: CASGRTGNTEAFF. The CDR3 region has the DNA TGTGCCAGCGGGAGGACAGGGAACACTGAAGCTTTCTTT.

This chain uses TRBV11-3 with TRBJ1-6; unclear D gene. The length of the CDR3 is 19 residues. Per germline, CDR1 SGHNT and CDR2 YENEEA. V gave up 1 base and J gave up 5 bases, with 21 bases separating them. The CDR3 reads CASSLGGRRDQVNNSPLHF. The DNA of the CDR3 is TGTGCCAGCAGCTTAGGAGGGAGGCGGGATCAAGTAAATAATTCACCCCTCCACTTT.

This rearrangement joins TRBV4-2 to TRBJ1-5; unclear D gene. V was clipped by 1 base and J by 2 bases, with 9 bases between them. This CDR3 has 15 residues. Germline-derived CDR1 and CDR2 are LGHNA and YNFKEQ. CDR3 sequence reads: CASSQGPGGNQPQHF. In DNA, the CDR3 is TGTGCCAGCAGCCAAGGCCCCGGGGGCAATCAGCCCCAGCATTTT.

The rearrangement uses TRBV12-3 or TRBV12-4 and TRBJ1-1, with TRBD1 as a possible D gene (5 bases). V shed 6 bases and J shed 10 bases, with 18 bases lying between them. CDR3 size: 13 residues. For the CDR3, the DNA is TGTGCCAGCAGCCCAAATCGTTGGGGGGGAGCTTTCTTT. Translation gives CASSPNRWGGAFF.

CDR3 coding DNA: TGCGCCAGCAGCCAAACACCTGACGGAGCAACTAATGAAAAACTGTTTTTT. Translated: CASSQTPDGATNEKLFF. The gene calls are TRBV4-1 and TRBJ1-4; no definite D call. The CDR3 covers 17 residues. Germline V gene lookup returns CDR1 MGHRA and CDR2 YSYEKL. The ends were cut back, 2 bases at V and 0 bases at J, with 13 bases in the middle.

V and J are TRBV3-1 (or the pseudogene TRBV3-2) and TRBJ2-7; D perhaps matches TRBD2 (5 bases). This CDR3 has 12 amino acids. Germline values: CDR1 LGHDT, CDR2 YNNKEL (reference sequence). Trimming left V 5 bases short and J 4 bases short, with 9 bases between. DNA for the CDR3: TGTGCCAGCAGCTTATGGACTTACGAGCAGTACTTC. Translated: CASSLWTYEQYF.

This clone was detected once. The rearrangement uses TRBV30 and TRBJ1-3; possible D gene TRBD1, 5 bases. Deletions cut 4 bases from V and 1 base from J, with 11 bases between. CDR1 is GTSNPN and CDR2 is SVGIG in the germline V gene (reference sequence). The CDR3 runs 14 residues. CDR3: CAWTGTPSGNTIYF. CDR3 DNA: TGTGCCTGGACCGGGACTCCGTCTGGAAACACCATATATTTT.

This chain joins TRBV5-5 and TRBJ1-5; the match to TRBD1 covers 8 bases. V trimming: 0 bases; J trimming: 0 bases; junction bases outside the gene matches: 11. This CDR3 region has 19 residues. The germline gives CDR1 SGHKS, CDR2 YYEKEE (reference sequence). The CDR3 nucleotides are TGTGCCAGCAGCTTGGGGAGCGCAGGGGGCGCGTATAGCAATCAGCCCCAGCATTTT. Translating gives CASSLGSAGGAYSNQPQHF.

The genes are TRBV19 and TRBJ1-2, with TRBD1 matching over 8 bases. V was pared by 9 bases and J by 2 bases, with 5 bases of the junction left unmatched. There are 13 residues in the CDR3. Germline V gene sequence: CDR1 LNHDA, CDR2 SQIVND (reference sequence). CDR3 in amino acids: CASGQGWNYGYTF. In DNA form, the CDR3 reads TGTGCCAGCGGACAGGGATGGAACTATGGCTACACCTTC.

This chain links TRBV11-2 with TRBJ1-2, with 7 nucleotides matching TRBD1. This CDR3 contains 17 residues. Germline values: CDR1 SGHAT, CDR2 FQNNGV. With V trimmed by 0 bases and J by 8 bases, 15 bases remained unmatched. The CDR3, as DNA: TGTGCCAGCAGCTTAGATCCCCTCGGACAGGCCACGGGGGGCTACACCTTC. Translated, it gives CASSLDPLGQATGGYTF.

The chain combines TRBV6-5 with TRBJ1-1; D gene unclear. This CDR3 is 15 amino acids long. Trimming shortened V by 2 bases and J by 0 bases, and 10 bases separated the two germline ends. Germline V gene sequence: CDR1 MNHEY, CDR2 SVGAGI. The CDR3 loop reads CASSYGLRVNTEAFF. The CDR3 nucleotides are TGTGCCAGCAGTTACGGCCTCCGGGTGAACACTGAAGCTTTCTTT.

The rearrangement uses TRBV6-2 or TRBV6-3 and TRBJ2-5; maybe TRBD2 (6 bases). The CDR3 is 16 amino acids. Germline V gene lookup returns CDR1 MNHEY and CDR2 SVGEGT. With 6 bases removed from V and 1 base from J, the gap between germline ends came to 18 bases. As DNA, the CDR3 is TGTGCCAGCAGCCCTCGCGGGGCGGGGTCCCAAGAGACCCAGTACTTC. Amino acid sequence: CASSPRGAGSQETQYF.

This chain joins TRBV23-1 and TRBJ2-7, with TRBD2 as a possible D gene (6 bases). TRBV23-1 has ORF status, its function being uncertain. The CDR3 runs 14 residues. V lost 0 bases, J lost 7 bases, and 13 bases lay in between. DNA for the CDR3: TGCGCCAGCAGTCAATCCTTCAGGGCGGGAGAGCAGTACTTC. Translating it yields CASSQSFRAGEQYF.

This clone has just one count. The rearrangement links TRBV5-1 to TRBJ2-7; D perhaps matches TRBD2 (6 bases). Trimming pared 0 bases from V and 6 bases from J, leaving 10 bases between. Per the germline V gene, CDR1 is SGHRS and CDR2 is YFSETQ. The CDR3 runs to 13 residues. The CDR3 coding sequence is TGCGCCAGCAGCTTGGCTGGGGGGTTCGAGCAGTACTTC. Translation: CASSLAGGFEQYF.

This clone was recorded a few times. The CDR3 DNA is TGTGCCAGCAGCTTAGGGGGGGCTAGCGGACCCTACGAGCAGTACTTC. Protein sequence: CASSLGGASGPYEQYF. The rearrangement links TRBV7-2 to TRBJ2-7, with D possibly TRBD2 on 7 matching bases. Trimming cost V 1 base and J 2 bases, with 15 bases left between them. This CDR3 is 16 amino acids long. Germline CDR1 SGHTA, CDR2 FQGNSA.

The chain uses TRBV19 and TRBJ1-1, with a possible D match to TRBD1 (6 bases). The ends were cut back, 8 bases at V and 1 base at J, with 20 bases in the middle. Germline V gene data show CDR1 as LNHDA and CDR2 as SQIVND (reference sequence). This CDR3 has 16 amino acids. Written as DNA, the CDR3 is TGTGCCAGTGGGGGACGTACAGGGTTGAGGAACACTGAAGCTTTCTTT. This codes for CASGGRTGLRNTEAFF.

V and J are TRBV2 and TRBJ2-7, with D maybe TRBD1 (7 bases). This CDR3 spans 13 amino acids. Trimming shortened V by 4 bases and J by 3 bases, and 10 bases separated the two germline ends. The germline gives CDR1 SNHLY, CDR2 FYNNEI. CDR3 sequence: CASSGQGGYEQYF. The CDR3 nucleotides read TGTGCCAGCAGTGGTCAGGGGGGCTACGAGCAGTACTTC.

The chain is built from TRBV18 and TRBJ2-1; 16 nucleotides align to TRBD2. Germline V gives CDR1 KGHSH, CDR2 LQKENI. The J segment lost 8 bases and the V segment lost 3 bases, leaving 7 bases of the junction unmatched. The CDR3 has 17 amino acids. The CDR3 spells CASSPWGTSGRVDEQFF. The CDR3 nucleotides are TGTGCCAGCTCACCCTGGGGGACTAGCGGGAGGGTCGATGAGCAGTTCTTC.

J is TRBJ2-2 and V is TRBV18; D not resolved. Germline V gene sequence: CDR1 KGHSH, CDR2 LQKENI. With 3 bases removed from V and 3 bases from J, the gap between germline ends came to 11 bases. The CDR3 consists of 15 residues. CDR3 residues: CASSPYNSDTGELFF. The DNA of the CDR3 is TGTGCCAGCTCACCTTATAATTCGGACACCGGGGAGCTGTTTTTT.

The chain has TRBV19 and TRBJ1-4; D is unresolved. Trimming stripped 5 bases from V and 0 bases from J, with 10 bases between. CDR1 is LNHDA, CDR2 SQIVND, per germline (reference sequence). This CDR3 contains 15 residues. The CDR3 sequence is CASSYWGATNEKLFF. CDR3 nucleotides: TGTGCCAGTAGTTATTGGGGAGCAACTAATGAAAAACTGTTTTTT.

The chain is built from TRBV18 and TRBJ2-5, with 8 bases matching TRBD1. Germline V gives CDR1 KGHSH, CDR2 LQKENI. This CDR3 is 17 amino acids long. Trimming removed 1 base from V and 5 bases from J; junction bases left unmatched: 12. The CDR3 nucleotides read TGTGCCAGCTCACCACTTGACAGGGGCCCTGCCGGGGAGACCCAGTACTTC. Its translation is CASSPLDRGPAGETQYF.

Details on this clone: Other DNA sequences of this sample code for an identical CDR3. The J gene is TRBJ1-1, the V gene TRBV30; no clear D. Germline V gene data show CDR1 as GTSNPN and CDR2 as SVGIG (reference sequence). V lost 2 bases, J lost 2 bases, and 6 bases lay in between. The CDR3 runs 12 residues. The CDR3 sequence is CAWSPGNTEAFF. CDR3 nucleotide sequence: TGTGCCTGGAGTCCGGGTAACACTGAAGCTTTCTTT.

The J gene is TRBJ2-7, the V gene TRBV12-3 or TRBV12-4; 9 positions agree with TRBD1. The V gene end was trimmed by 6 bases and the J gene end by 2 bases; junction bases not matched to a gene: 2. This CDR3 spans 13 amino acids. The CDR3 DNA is TGTGCCAGCAGGGACAGGGGTACCTACGAGCAGTACTTC. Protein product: CASRDRGTYEQYF.

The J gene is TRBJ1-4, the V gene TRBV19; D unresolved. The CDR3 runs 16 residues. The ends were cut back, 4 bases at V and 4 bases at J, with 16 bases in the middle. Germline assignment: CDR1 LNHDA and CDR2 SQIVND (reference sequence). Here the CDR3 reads CASSSRTGSVNEKLFF. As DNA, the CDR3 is TGTGCCAGTAGTAGTCGAACCGGGTCCGTTAATGAAAAACTGTTTTTT.

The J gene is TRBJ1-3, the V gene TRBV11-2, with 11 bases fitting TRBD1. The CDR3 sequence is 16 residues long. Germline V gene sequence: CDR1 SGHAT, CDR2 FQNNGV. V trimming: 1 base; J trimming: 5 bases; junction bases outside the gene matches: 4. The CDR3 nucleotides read TGTGCCAGCAGCTTAGGCCCGGACAGGGGGCGAAACACCATATATTTT. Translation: CASSLGPDRGRNTIYF.

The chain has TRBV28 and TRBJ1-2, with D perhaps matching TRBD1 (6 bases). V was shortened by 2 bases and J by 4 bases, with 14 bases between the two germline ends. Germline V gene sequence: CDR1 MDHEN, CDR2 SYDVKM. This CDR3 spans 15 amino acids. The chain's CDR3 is CASSLRDRHSYGYTF. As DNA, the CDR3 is TGTGCCAGCAGTTTAAGAGACAGGCACTCCTATGGCTACACCTTC.